These 32 T cell receptor beta chains were sequenced from one sample in a study of graft-versus-host responses after intestinal transplantation. Only in-frame clones appear in the TCRdb table, and some are missing; sequencing was by immunoSEQ multiplex PCR. The profile covers over 100,000 clones, with around 90% appearing a single time and 0.2% to 0.25% taken by the ten largest. Their antigens are not known. The specimen comprised unstimulated CD4+ T cells sorted from spleen or lymph node cells, sampled before transplant. Every receptor here comes from a human donor who was the organ donor for an intestinal transplant.

This clone was seen a single time. This chain joins TRBV5-4 and TRBJ2-3; TRBD1 matches 8 bases. The CDR3 contains 15 residues. Germline CDR1 reads SGHNT; CDR2 reads YYREEE (reference sequence). J lost 1 base, V lost 3 bases, and 4 bases had no gene match. CDR3 sequence reads: CASSSQGAGTDTQYF. Written as DNA, the CDR3 is TGTGCCAGCAGCTCCCAGGGGGCTGGCACAGATACGCAGTATTTT.

The V call is TRBV9, the J call TRBJ2-3; TRBD2 is a possible D gene (6 bases). V was clipped by 1 base and J by 2 bases, with 11 bases between them. This CDR3 has 15 residues. CDR1 is SGDLS, CDR2 YYNGEE, per germline. The CDR3 reads CASSVRTTDTDTQYF. The CDR3 DNA is TGTGCCAGCAGCGTAAGGACTACCGACACAGATACGCAGTATTTT.

The chain has TRBV10-2 and TRBJ1-1; the D is unclear. The ends were cut back, 7 bases at V and 0 bases at J, with 9 bases in the middle. This CDR3 is 13 amino acids long. The germline gives CDR1 WSHSY, CDR2 SAAADI. The CDR3 DNA reads as TGCGCCAGCACACTGGGGATGAACACTGAAGCTTTCTTT. This codes for CASTLGMNTEAFF.

This clone occurred once. CDR3 loop: CASSQGTSVIQETQYF. The CDR3 DNA reads TGTGCCAGCAGCCAAGGGACTAGCGTTATCCAAGAGACCCAGTACTTC. This chain uses TRBV14 with TRBJ2-5, with 9 bases that match TRBD2. The CDR3 contains 16 residues. The V gene end was trimmed by 1 base and the J gene end by 1 base; junction bases not matched to a gene: 4. Per the germline V gene, CDR1 is SGHDN and CDR2 is FVKESK.

The V and J genes are TRBV29-1 and TRBJ1-2; tentatively, D is TRBD1 (5 bases). Germline CDR1 is SQVTM and CDR2 is ANQGSEA. Between the trimmed V and J ends, which lost 5 bases and 7 bases, there was a span of 11 bases. The length of the CDR3 is 11 residues. Here the CDR3 reads CSVPGGGGYTF. The CDR3 DNA sequence: TGCAGCGTTCCCGGGGGGGGTGGCTACACCTTC.

CDR3: CASSDPGTGDTEAFF. In nucleotides, the CDR3 is TGTGCCAGCAGTGATCCCGGGACAGGGGACACTGAAGCTTTCTTT. This chain joins TRBV25-1 and TRBJ1-1; 10 bases map to TRBD1. V lost 3 bases, J lost 3 bases, and 4 bases stayed unmatched. Germline assignment: CDR1 MGHDK and CDR2 SYGVNS. The length of the CDR3 is 15 residues.

V usage is TRBV29-1 and J usage is TRBJ2-7, with D possibly TRBD1 on 5 matching bases. CDR1 and CDR2 (germline): SQVTM, ANQGSEA. The CDR3 covers 14 residues. CDR3 region: CRATPRPDTNEQYF. The CDR3 DNA reads TGCAGAGCCACCCCACGCCCGGACACCAACGAGCAGTACTTC.

The V call is TRBV6-1, the J call TRBJ2-4; TRBD2 agrees at 8 bases. CDR1 is MNHNS and CDR2 is SASEGT in the germline V gene. CDR3 length: 15 residues. Trimming at V came to 2 bases and at J to 0 bases, leaving 0 bases not matched to a gene. The CDR3 here is CASSELAGAKNIQYF. CDR3 nucleotide sequence: TGTGCCAGCAGTGAACTAGCGGGAGCCAAAAACATTCAGTACTTC.

The chain employs TRBV5-6 and TRBJ2-5; the match to TRBD1 covers 11 bases. J lost 5 bases, V lost 2 bases, and 5 bases had no gene match. There are 15 residues in the CDR3. Germline CDR1 SGHDT, CDR2 YYEEEE. The CDR3 region is CASSLGTGGTETQYF. The CDR3 nucleotides read TGTGCCAGCAGCTTAGGGACAGGGGGTACGGAGACCCAGTACTTC.

The CDR3 spells CASSFRTEEDTQYF. In DNA, the CDR3 is TGTGCCAGCAGTTTTAGGACAGAAGAAGATACGCAGTATTTT. V is TRBV27 and J is TRBJ2-3, with a weak D call TRBD1 (6 bases). Trimming removed 3 bases at V and 5 bases at J, with 12 bases between. Germline CDR1 MNHEY, CDR2 SMNVEV (reference sequence). This CDR3 contains 14 residues.

This chain connects TRBV4-2 to TRBJ2-3; D possibly uses TRBD1 or TRBD2 (5 bases each). There are 17 residues in the CDR3. Germline V CDR1 and CDR2: LGHNA, YNFKEQ. V was trimmed by 1 base and J by 0 bases, leaving 14 bases between them. The CDR3 region is CASSQVLAGASTDTQYF. The CDR3, as DNA: TGTGCCAGCAGCCAAGTCCTAGCCGGGGCTAGCACAGATACGCAGTATTTT.

The CDR3 DNA reads as TGTGCCAGCAGTCGAATATTAGCGGGGACTTCCTACAATGAGCAGTTCTTC. This translates into CASSRILAGTSYNEQFF. The genes are TRBV28 and TRBJ2-1; 8 nucleotides align to TRBD2. Losses at the gene ends were 5 bases for V and 1 base for J; bases not matched to a gene: 10. The CDR3 is 17 amino acids. The germline CDR1 and CDR2 sequences are MDHEN and SYDVKM.

The chain uses TRBV10-3 and TRBJ2-5; D uncertain. The end of the DNA aligns better with TRBJ2-7, so the J call may be wrong. The CDR3 sequence is 15 residues long. CDR1 and CDR2 (germline): ENHRY, SYGVKD. Here the CDR3 DNA reads TGTGCCATCAGTGAGTCTAACCAGTTTTCAGGCGAGCAGTACTTC. Amino acids: CAISESNQFSGEQYF.

This chain uses TRBV19 with TRBJ1-6; 7 nucleotides line up with TRBD1. The length of the CDR3 is 14 residues. Germline V CDR1 and CDR2: LNHDA, SQIVND (reference sequence). Unmatched junction bases numbered 6, after V lost 6 bases and J lost 7 bases. The CDR3 sequence: CASRRDSPNSPLHF. Written as DNA, the CDR3 is TGTGCCAGTAGACGGGACAGCCCAAATTCACCCCTCCACTTT. The variable domain in full, completed from reference TRBV19 and TRBJ1-6, reads DGGITQSPKYLFRKEGQNVTLSCEQNLNHDAMYWYRQDPGQGLRLIYYSQIVNDFQKGDIAEGYSVSREKKESFPLTVTSAQKNPTAFYLCASRRDSPNSPLHFGNGTRLTVT.

The chain couples TRBV6-6 to TRBJ2-1, with 7 bases fitting TRBD2. J lost 5 bases, V lost 3 bases, and 7 bases had no gene match. The germline V gene encodes CDR1 MNHNY and CDR2 SVGAGI (reference sequence). The CDR3 contains 15 residues. This chain's CDR3 is CASSYRAGVDNEQFF. DNA of the CDR3: TGTGCCAGCAGTTATCGTGCGGGGGTAGACAATGAGCAGTTCTTC.

The CDR3 sequence: CASSLLAGVADTQYF. In DNA form, the CDR3 reads TGTGCCAGCAGCTTATTAGCGGGAGTCGCAGATACGCAGTATTTT. The rearrangement joins TRBV11-2 to TRBJ2-3, with TRBD2 matching 9 bases. The CDR3 is made up of 15 amino acids. CDR1 SGHAT and CDR2 FQNNGV come from the germline V gene. V dropped 2 bases and J dropped 4; count of bases not matched to a gene: 4.

The chain uses TRBV5-1 and TRBJ1-2, with 7 bases aligning to TRBD1. J lost 7 bases, V lost 4 bases, and 4 bases had no gene match. The CDR3 spans 12 residues. Germline V CDR1 and CDR2: SGHRS, YFSETQ. CDR3 amino acids: CASSLDRVGYTF. DNA of the CDR3: TGCGCCAGCAGCCTAGACAGGGTTGGCTACACCTTC.

CDR3 amino acids: CAWSVTGFAIYF. The CDR3, as DNA: TGTGCCTGGAGTGTAACAGGGTTCGCCATATATTTT. The chain uses TRBV30 and TRBJ1-3, with D possibly being TRBD1 (6 bases). The germline V gene encodes CDR1 GTSNPN and CDR2 SVGIG (reference sequence). The CDR3 loop spans 12 amino acids. Trimming stripped 0 bases from V and 11 bases from J, with 11 bases between.

This chain connects TRBV5-1 to TRBJ2-7, with 7 bases lining up with TRBD1. The CDR3 is made up of 14 amino acids. The germline CDR1 and CDR2 sequences are SGHRS and YFSETQ. V gave up 3 bases and J gave up 3 bases; unmatched junction bases: 6. The CDR3 DNA follows: TGCGCCAGCAGCTCACTGACAGGGAGCTACGAGCAGTACTTC. Amino acids: CASSSLTGSYEQYF.

This chain connects TRBV4-2 to TRBJ2-1, with TRBD2 identical over 10 bases. Unmatched junction bases numbered 5, after V lost 1 base and J lost 5 bases. Germline V gene sequence: CDR1 LGHNA, CDR2 YNFKEQ. The CDR3 is made up of 16 amino acids. CDR3 sequence: CASSQGLAGVHNEQFF. Here the CDR3 DNA reads TGTGCCAGCAGCCAAGGTCTAGCGGGAGTTCACAATGAGCAGTTCTTC.

The rearrangement links TRBV19 to TRBJ2-6; 10 bases are a match to TRBD1. CDR1 and CDR2 from the germline V gene are LNHDA and SQIVND (reference sequence). CDR3 size: 15 residues. With 6 bases clipped from V and 2 bases from J, the junction kept 1 base outside the gene matches. The CDR3 DNA follows: TGTGCCAGTAGGACAGGGGGCGCTGGGGCCAACGTCCTGACTTTC. The encoded protein is CASRTGGAGANVLTF.

V and J are TRBV28 and TRBJ1-2; the match to TRBD1 covers 7 bases. The CDR3 has 15 amino acids. Germline V lookup: CDR1 MDHEN, CDR2 SYDVKM. V lost 4 bases, J lost 4 bases, and 9 bases stayed unmatched. The CDR3 region is CASSSARGQLYGYTF. In DNA, the CDR3 is TGTGCCAGCAGTTCCGCTCGGGGACAGCTCTATGGCTACACCTTC.

The chain has TRBV11-2 and TRBJ2-1; D is possibly TRBD1 or TRBD2 (7 bases each). Trimming left V 5 bases short and J 6 bases short, with 20 bases between. Germline V gene sequence: CDR1 SGHAT, CDR2 FQNNGV. The CDR3 runs 16 residues. As DNA, the CDR3 is TGTGCCAGCAGCCCGATCAGGGGGGGGCCTTTCAATGAGCAGTTCTTC. Translation: CASSPIRGGPFNEQFF. Together with reference TRBV11-2 and TRBJ2-1, the CDR3 gives the full variable domain: EAGVAQSPRYKIIEKRQSVAFWCNPISGHATLYWYQQILGQGPKLLIQFQNNGVVDDSQLPKDRFSAERLKGVDSTLKIQPAKLEDSAVYLCASSPIRGGPFNEQFFGPGTRLTVL.

This clone was found once. This chain uses TRBV6-5 with TRBJ2-7, with TRBD1 matching over 7 bases. Trimming at V came to 0 bases and at J to 1 base, leaving 3 bases not matched to a gene. The CDR3 has 15 amino acids. Germline V gives CDR1 MNHEY, CDR2 SVGAGI. In nucleotides, the CDR3 is TGTGCCAGCAGTTACTCTTACAGGGGTTCCTACGAGCAGTACTTC. Protein: CASSYSYRGSYEQYF.

The J gene is TRBJ2-5, the V gene TRBV7-6; D may be TRBD1 or TRBD2 (5 bases each). The CDR3 contains 14 residues. Germline CDR1 SGHVS, CDR2 FNYEAQ. Trimming stripped 4 bases from V and 2 bases from J, with 11 bases between. CDR3 DNA: TGTGCCAGCAGCTCGGGACGGAGTCAAGAGACCCAGTACTTC. This encodes CASSSGRSQETQYF.

The rearrangement links TRBV5-1 to TRBJ2-7; D is unresolved. CDR3 length: 13 amino acids. The V end was cut by 3 bases, the J end by 2 bases, with 9 bases between. The germline V gene has CDR1 SGHRS and CDR2 YFSETQ. The CDR3 nucleotides are TGCGCCAGCAGCTCAGGACCGACCTACGAGCAGTACTTC. Its protein product is CASSSGPTYEQYF.

The chain carries TRBV5-1 and TRBJ2-5, with a tentative D call TRBD2 (6 bases). Per germline, CDR1 SGHRS and CDR2 YFSETQ. This CDR3 comprises 16 residues. The V gene lost 2 bases and the J gene lost 2 bases, with 16 bases spanning the gap. DNA of the CDR3: TGCGCCAGCAGCTTTTTCCTAGCGCCAACTCAAGAGACCCAGTACTTC. Its translation: CASSFFLAPTQETQYF.

This chain joins TRBV19 and TRBJ2-7, with a weak D call TRBD1 (8 bases). V was shortened by 8 bases and J by 4 bases, with 15 bases between the two germline ends. Germline V lookup: CDR1 LNHDA, CDR2 SQIVND (reference sequence). The CDR3 sequence is 13 residues long. CDR3 amino acids: CASQGQGGYEQYF. CDR3 DNA sequence: TGTGCCAGTCAAGGACAGGGAGGGTACGAGCAGTACTTC.

The gene calls are TRBV19 and TRBJ1-4; D ambiguous. Per germline, CDR1 LNHDA and CDR2 SQIVND (reference sequence). Between the trimmed V and J ends, which lost 5 bases and 7 bases, there was a span of 8 bases. The CDR3 is made up of 12 amino acids. In DNA, the CDR3 is TGTGCCAGTAGTTTCCGGGGTGAAAAACTGTTTTTT. It translates to CASSFRGEKLFF.

This chain links TRBV7-2 with TRBJ2-1, with a tentative D call TRBD2 (5 bases). The CDR3 spans 13 residues. Germline CDR1 SGHTA, CDR2 FQGNSA. Trimming shortened V by 1 base and J by 6 bases, and 7 bases separated the two germline ends. In DNA, the CDR3 is TGTGCCAGCAGCTTAGTAGCGTTCAATGAGCAGTTCTTC. Protein sequence: CASSLVAFNEQFF. Drawing the rest from reference TRBV7-2 and TRBJ2-1, the complete variable domain is GAGVSQSPSNKVTEKGKDVELRCDPISGHTALYWYRQSLGQGLEFLIYFQGNSAPDKSGLPSDRFSAERTGGSVSTLTIQRTQQEDSAVYLCASSLVAFNEQFFGPGTRLTVL.

A note on this clone: The sample contains more than one DNA sequence encoding this CDR3. The chain carries TRBV11-2 and TRBJ1-1, with D tentatively TRBD1 (6 bases). Trimming removed 3 bases from V and 4 bases from J, with 9 bases in between. Germline loops: CDR1 SGHAT, CDR2 FQNNGV. This CDR3 spans 13 amino acids. The CDR3 sequence: CASSLEGGTEAFF. The CDR3 DNA is TGTGCCAGCAGCTTGGAGGGGGGCACTGAAGCTTTCTTT.

The chain has TRBV6-6 and TRBJ1-2, with TRBD1 matching over 7 bases. CDR1 and CDR2 from the germline V gene are MNHNY and SVGAGI (reference sequence). The CDR3 extends over 13 amino acids. Trimming took 7 bases from V and 5 from J; bases not matched to a gene: 7. The CDR3 nucleotides read TGTGCCAGCACCCGGGACAGCCCTTATGGCTACACCTTC. It encodes CASTRDSPYGYTF.